This is a list of T cell receptor beta chains from one sample in a study of blood T cell repertoires in COVID-19. Some clones are missing from TCRdb's copy, which holds only in-frame ones; the method was immunoSEQ multiplex PCR. The sample gives around 160,000 clones, around nine tenths of which show up once; roughly 2.1% is in the top ten. The source material was peripheral blood. The receptor set was obtained from a human donor in a cohort sampled during active COVID-19. The CDR3 runs from the conserved cysteine through the conserved F or W. The order of the fields is V gene, J gene, D gene, clone size, CDR3 DNA, CDR3 protein. A D gene is named only where the DNA matches it firmly. Clone sizes are given selectively: once, few, many, or a class where the clone is expanded.

TRBV7-3	TRBJ2-6	-	-	TGTGCCAGCAGTGAGCGGTCTGGGGCCAACGTCCTGACTTTC	CASSERSGANVLTF
TRBV3-1/TRBV3-2	TRBJ1-1	TRBD1	many	TGTGCCAGCAGCCAAGTTTTTCGACAGGGACCGAACACTGAAGCTTTCTTT	CASSQVFRQGPNTEAFF
TRBV20-1	TRBJ1-1	-	-	TGCAGTGCTAGTATATGGGCGAACACTGAAGCTTTCTTT	CSASIWANTEAFF
TRBV4-3	TRBJ1-2	TRBD1	few	TGCGCCAGCAGCCTTGGACAGGGTGGCTACACCTTC	CASSLGQGGYTF
TRBV5-1	TRBJ2-5	-	-	TGCGCCAGCAGCTTGGGACAGCCCCAAGAGACCCAGTACTTC	CASSLGQPQETQYF
TRBV9	TRBJ1-2	-	-	TGTGCCAGCACCGCCAGTTATGGCTACACCTTC	CASTASYGYTF
TRBV5-1	TRBJ2-4	TRBD1	-	TGCGCCAGCAGCTTCGGACAGGCCTGGGCCAAAAACATTCAGTACTTC	CASSFGQAWAKNIQYF
TRBV4-2	TRBJ2-6	TRBD1	-	TGTGCCAGCAGCCAAAAAATTGGACAGGGGCCGATTGGGGCCAACGTCCTGACTTTC	CASSQKIGQGPIGANVLTF
TRBV7-3	TRBJ2-7	-	-	TGTGCCAGCAGCATGAGTAGAGCCGAGCAGTACTTC	CASSMSRAEQYF
TRBV5-1	TRBJ2-2	TRBD1	-	TGCGCCAGCAGCTCGGGACAGGGCAGTGACGGGGAGCTGTTTTTT	CASSSGQGSDGELFF
TRBV7-9	TRBJ1-1	-	-	TGTGCCAGCAGCTCCGCGGGAGGGCTCACTGAAGCTTTCTTT	CASSSAGGLTEAFF
TRBV6-5	TRBJ1-6	TRBD1	-	TGTGCCAGCAGTTATTTAGGGACAGCCAATTCACCCCTCCACTTT	CASSYLGTANSPLHF
TRBV5-4	TRBJ2-1	-	-	TGTGCCAGCAGCTTGGGGCTAGCGAACACCTACAATGAGCAGTTCTTC	CASSLGLANTYNEQFF
TRBV27	TRBJ2-1	TRBD2	-	TGTGCCAGCTCACGACCGCCGGGGGGTCTGTCCTACAATGAGCAGTTCTTC	CASSRPPGGLSYNEQFF
TRBV9	TRBJ2-1	TRBD2	few	TGTGCCAGCAGCGTAGCTACGCGGAGCGGGGGGGCCTACAATGAGCAGTTCTTC	CASSVATRSGGAYNEQFF
TRBV7-2	TRBJ1-3	-	-	TGTGCCAGCAGCTACAGCCCGACCCTTTCTGGAAACACCATATATTTT	CASSYSPTLSGNTIYF
TRBV7-2	TRBJ1-3	TRBD1	-	TGTGCCAGCAGCTTAGAAGCCGGACAGGGTAGAAACACCATATATTTT	CASSLEAGQGRNTIYF
TRBV19	TRBJ2-3	TRBD2	-	TGTGCCAGTAGCCCCGGTTCCCTAGCGGGCGAGAGATACACAGATACGCAGTATTTT	CASSPGSLAGERYTDTQYF
TRBV5-4	TRBJ2-1	TRBD2	once	TGTGCCAGCAGCCGAAGCGGACTAGCGAGTACAGGTGAGCAGTTCTTC	CASSRSGLASTGEQFF
TRBV24-1	TRBJ1-4	-	-	TGTGCCACCAGTGACCCCCAGGGGCTTAATGAAAAACTGTTTTTT	CATSDPQGLNEKLFF
TRBV19	TRBJ1-5	-	few	TGTGCCAGTAGTATAACGGGCAGGGGATGGGATCAGCCCCAGCATTTT	CASSITGRGWDQPQHF
TRBV9	TRBJ1-2	-	-	TGTGCCAGCAGCAATCCAGTTGGACACCCGGTGGGTGGCTACACCTTC	CASSNPVGHPVGGYTF